Below are 29 T cell receptor beta chains sequenced from a single sample in a study of cytomegalovirus exposure and HLA in healthy donors. PCR amplification relied on 60 Vbeta primers (plus 13 Jbeta primers). This table comes from immunoSEQ multiplex PCR, and its TCRdb copy is limited to in-frame clones, with some not included. This repertoire comprises under 120,000 clones; its ten largest clones make up around 0.6%. Sequencing used PBMCs. These receptor sequences come from a man aged 45-60 years in good health and CMV-seronegative.

Worth noting for this clone: Different DNA sequences within this sample yield the same CDR3. The V and J genes are TRBV6-5 and TRBJ2-7, with 13 nucleotides matching TRBD2. Trimming removed 2 bases from V and 4 bases from J; junction bases left unmatched: 2. The length of the CDR3 is 15 residues. The germline V gene encodes CDR1 MNHEY and CDR2 SVGAGI. CDR3 sequence (DNA): TGTGCCAGCAGTTACGGGACTAGCGGGAAGTACGAGCAGTACTTC. Its translation is CASSYGTSGKYEQYF.

The rearrangement uses TRBV19 and TRBJ1-2; TRBD1 aligns across 8 bases. Per the germline V gene, CDR1 is LNHDA and CDR2 is SQIVND (reference sequence). J gave up 2 bases and V 5 bases, and 7 bases lay outside the gene matches. CDR3 length: 15 amino acids. CDR3 sequence: CASSPRTGSNYGYTF. CDR3 nucleotide sequence: TGTGCCAGTAGTCCGCGGACAGGGTCCAACTATGGCTACACCTTC.

The V and J genes are TRBV4-1 and TRBJ2-7; D might be TRBD2 (5 bases). CDR1 MGHRA and CDR2 YSYEKL come from the germline V gene. CDR3 length equals 15 residues. The V end was cut by 3 bases, the J end by 2 bases, with 14 bases between. Written as DNA, the CDR3 is TGCGCCAGCAGCCAGCCCCTCGGAGGCGCCTACGAGCAGTACTTC. Amino acids: CASSQPLGGAYEQYF.

The rearrangement uses TRBV5-6 and TRBJ2-5; no firm D call. In germline, CDR1 is SGHDT, CDR2 YYEEEE. V was cut by 0 bases and J by 1 base, with 7 bases left in between. The CDR3 is 14 amino acids. CDR3 loop: CASSLARIQETQYF. Written as DNA, the CDR3 is TGTGCCAGCAGCTTGGCCAGGATCCAAGAGACCCAGTACTTC. Full variable domain (missing parts from reference TRBV5-6 and TRBJ2-5): DAGVTQSPTHLIKTRGQQVTLRCSPKSGHDTVSWYQQALGQGPQFIFQYYEEEERQRGNFPDRFSGHQFPNYSSELNVNALLLGDSALYLCASSLARIQETQYFGPGTRLLVL.

The J gene is TRBJ1-2, the V gene TRBV7-2, with 7 bases aligning to TRBD1. Trimming removed 5 bases from V and 7 bases from J; junction bases left unmatched: 4. Germline V gene sequence: CDR1 SGHTA, CDR2 FQGNSA. The CDR3 has 12 amino acids. The CDR3 spells CASSRQGIGYTF. The CDR3 bases are TGTGCCAGCAGCCGACAGGGAATTGGCTACACCTTC.

This chain links TRBV30 with TRBJ1-1; D not certain. Germline assignment: CDR1 GTSNPN and CDR2 SVGIG (reference sequence). The CDR3 contains 14 residues. The V end was cut by 2 bases, the J end by 6 bases, with 16 bases between. The CDR3, as DNA: TGTGCCTGGAGTAACTCGCGAGGGTCCCCTGAAGCTTTCTTT. Residues: CAWSNSRGSPEAFF.

The rearrangement links TRBV20-1 to TRBJ1-5; a possible D gene is TRBD1 (6 bases). Germline V CDR1 and CDR2: DFQATT, SNEGSKA (reference sequence). This CDR3 comprises 11 residues. Trimming removed 6 bases at V and 7 bases at J, with 10 bases between. Written as DNA, the CDR3 is TGCAGTGCGGACAGCCTACAGCCCCAGCATTTT. It specifies CSADSLQPQHF.

About this clone: At one end, the junction sequence differs from germline, possibly due to a read error. The chain has TRBV18 and TRBJ1-2; TRBD1 matches 11 bases. CDR3 length: 19 residues. Germline V gene data show CDR1 as KGHSH and CDR2 as LQKENI. The CDR3 nucleotides are TGTGCCAGCTCACCACCGGTAGTTGGGACAGGGGGAACGAACTGTGGCTACACCTTC. It codes for CASSPPVVGTGGTNCGYTF.

V and J are TRBV11-3 and TRBJ2-1, with 7 bases fitting TRBD2. The CDR3 contains 15 residues. Germline V gives CDR1 SGHNT, CDR2 YENEEA. Trimming cost V 2 bases and J 5 bases; bases outside gene matches: 6. In DNA form, the CDR3 reads TGTGCCAGCAGCTTATTTAGCAGCGGGGACAATGAGCAGTTCTTC. Amino acids: CASSLFSSGDNEQFF.

The chain has TRBV30 and TRBJ2-5; tentatively, D is TRBD2 (6 bases). The CDR3 has 15 residues. Trimming removed 3 bases from V and 2 bases from J, with 16 bases in between. CDR1 GTSNPN and CDR2 SVGIG come from the germline V gene (reference sequence). CDR3 nucleotide sequence: TGTGCCTGGAGCGGGCGGGGTGGCGCACAAGAGACCCAGTACTTC. Translation gives CAWSGRGGAQETQYF. The complete variable domain, with remaining parts taken from reference TRBV30 and TRBJ2-5, reads SQTIHQWPATLVQPVGSPLSLECTVEGTSNPNLYWYRQAAGRGLQLLFYSVGIGQISSEVPQNLSASRPQDRQFILSSKKLLLSDSGFYLCAWSGRGGAQETQYFGPGTRLLVL.

The chain links TRBV19 to TRBJ2-1, with 10 bases matching TRBD1. This CDR3 contains 14 residues. V trimming: 5 bases; J trimming: 8 bases; junction bases outside the gene matches: 6. Germline values: CDR1 LNHDA, CDR2 SQIVND (reference sequence). For the CDR3, the DNA is TGTGCCAGTAGTCGGAGACAGGGGGCCGATGAGCAGTTCTTC. This translates into CASSRRQGADEQFF.

V and J are TRBV6-5 and TRBJ1-2; the D gene is possibly TRBD1 (5 bases). This CDR3 comprises 12 residues. Deletions cut 2 bases from V and 13 bases from J, with 14 bases between. Germline-derived CDR1 and CDR2 are MNHEY and SVGAGI. The CDR3 region is CASSYPGGPITF. In DNA, the CDR3 is TGTGCCAGCAGTTACCCCGGGGGTCCGATCACCTTC.

The chain is built from TRBV6-5 and TRBJ2-7, with a weak D call TRBD1 (6 bases). CDR1 MNHEY and CDR2 SVGAGI come from the germline V gene. The CDR3 loop spans 14 amino acids. Trimming cost V 5 bases and J 7 bases, with 18 bases left between them. The CDR3 sequence is CASSPRGNGLEQYF. The CDR3 DNA reads as TGTGCCAGCAGTCCCAGGGGAAACGGTCTGGAGCAGTACTTC.

The V gene is TRBV4-3, the J gene TRBJ2-1; TRBD2 matches at 10 bases. The V gene's germline CDR1 is LGHNA and CDR2 YSLEER. The length of the CDR3 is 17 residues. The J segment lost 3 bases and the V segment lost 0 bases, leaving 5 bases of the junction unmatched. The CDR3 DNA reads as TGCGCCAGCAGCCAAGATCCGAGGACTAGCGGCTACAATGAGCAGTTCTTC. Its translation is CASSQDPRTSGYNEQFF.

The chain links TRBV5-1 to TRBJ2-5, with D possibly matching TRBD2 (6 bases). The J call is doubtful: the DNA matches TRBJ2-7 better. The CDR3 has 15 residues. Looked up from germline, CDR1 is SGHRS and CDR2 is YFSETQ. The CDR3 loop is CASSLGFGGWNEQYF. The CDR3 bases are TGCGCCAGCAGCTTGGGATTCGGGGGTTGGAACGAGCAGTACTTC.

This rearrangement joins TRBV11-3 to TRBJ1-6; D not certain. The CDR3 is 14 residues long. CDR1 is SGHNT, CDR2 YENEEA, per germline. The V and J ends lost 0 bases and 5 bases respectively, with 5 bases between them. The CDR3, as DNA: TGTGCCAGCAGCTTAGACGGGAATAATTCACCCCTCCACTTT. Residues: CASSLDGNNSPLHF.

V and J are TRBV19 and TRBJ2-5, with D unclear. Trimming took 2 bases from V and 1 from J, leaving 5 bases between them. Germline V gene sequence: CDR1 LNHDA, CDR2 SQIVND (reference sequence). The CDR3 loop spans 13 amino acids. The CDR3 sequence is CASSITSQETQYF. As DNA, the CDR3 is TGTGCCAGTAGTATAACCAGCCAAGAGACCCAGTACTTC.

The rearrangement links TRBV5-1 to TRBJ2-1; D not resolved. CDR1 is SGHRS and CDR2 is YFSETQ in the germline V gene. V was cut by 0 bases and J by 8 bases, with 9 bases left in between. The length of the CDR3 is 13 residues. CDR3 DNA sequence: TGCGCCAGCAGCTTGGGGTTTGAGGATGAGCAGTTCTTC. It yields the protein CASSLGFEDEQFF.

The chain couples TRBV5-6 to TRBJ1-1, with 7 nucleotides matching TRBD1. This CDR3 comprises 14 residues. CDR1 SGHDT and CDR2 YYEEEE come from the germline V gene. V shed 4 bases and J 1 base; nucleotides not matched to a gene: 4. CDR3 sequence reads: CASSKGQQNTEAFF. The CDR3 nucleotides read TGTGCCAGCAGCAAGGGACAGCAGAACACTGAAGCTTTCTTT.

The V gene is TRBV6-1, the J gene TRBJ2-7, with D possibly TRBD2 on 5 matching bases. Germline V CDR1 and CDR2: MNHNS, SASEGT. Trimming removed 4 bases at V and 4 bases at J, with 17 bases between. This CDR3 is built from 15 residues. The DNA for the CDR3 is TGTGCCAGCAGTGTAGAGCCTAGCAGATTGTACGAGCAGTACTTC. Translation: CASSVEPSRLYEQYF.

The genes are TRBV14 and TRBJ1-2, with unresolved D. The CDR3 consists of 15 residues. Germline values: CDR1 SGHDN, CDR2 FVKESK. V was shortened by 0 bases and J by 4 bases, with 12 bases between the two germline ends. CDR3 in amino acids: CASSQDHLLSYGYTF. For the CDR3, the DNA is TGTGCCAGCAGCCAAGACCATTTACTGAGCTATGGCTACACCTTC.

V gene TRBV7-9 combines with J gene TRBJ1-2; the D is unclear. The germline gives CDR1 SEHNR, CDR2 FQNEAQ (reference sequence). Trimming took 5 bases from V and 4 from J, leaving 5 bases between them. The CDR3 sequence is 11 residues long. The CDR3 DNA reads as TGTGCCAGCAGCCGGGGCTATGGCTACACCTTC. Translation gives CASSRGYGYTF. Drawing the rest from reference TRBV7-9 and TRBJ1-2, the complete variable domain is DTGVSQNPRHKITKRGQNVTFRCDPISEHNRLYWYRQTLGQGPEFLTYFQNEAQLEKSRLLSDRFSAERPKGSFSTLEIQRTEQGDSAMYLCASSRGYGYTFGSGTRLTVV.

The chain is built from TRBV30 and TRBJ2-1; 15 bases are a match to TRBD2. The CDR3 covers 15 residues. Germline loops: CDR1 GTSNPN, CDR2 SVGIG (reference sequence). V lost 6 bases, J lost 10 bases, and 10 bases stayed unmatched. The CDR3 nucleotides read TGTGCCTGTCCGGGACTAGCGGGAGGAGGTGGGGAGCAGTTCTTC. It translates to CACPGLAGGGGEQFF. The full variable domain, in which reference TRBV30 and TRBJ2-1 provide the parts outside the CDR3, is SQTIHQWPATLVQPVGSPLSLECTVEGTSNPNLYWYRQAAGRGLQLLFYSVGIGQISSEVPQNLSASRPQDRQFILSSKKLLLSDSGFYLCACPGLAGGGGEQFFGPGTRLTVL.

The V call is TRBV7-8, the J call TRBJ2-3, with TRBD2 identical over 11 bases. Germline CDR1 and CDR2: SGHVS and FQNEAQ. V gave up 5 bases and J gave up 2 bases; unmatched junction bases: 3. The length of the CDR3 is 15 residues. The CDR3 here is CASSPLAGVTDTQYF. CDR3 DNA: TGTGCCAGCAGCCCACTAGCGGGAGTCACAGATACGCAGTATTTT.

V usage is TRBV4-3 and J usage is TRBJ2-3; no clear D. Trimming shortened V by 2 bases and J by 4 bases, and 19 bases separated the two germline ends. There are 17 residues in the CDR3. Germline CDR1 reads LGHNA; CDR2 reads YSLEER. The CDR3 sequence: CASSQSLSAPSADTQYF. CDR3 nucleotides: TGCGCCAGCAGCCAATCCCTATCAGCGCCATCCGCAGATACGCAGTATTTT.

CDR3 nucleotides: TGTGCCAGCAGCGTCAAAGGGACAGGAAACTATGGCTACACCTTC. As protein: CASSVKGTGNYGYTF. The gene calls are TRBV9 and TRBJ1-2, with 8 bases lining up with TRBD1. The CDR3 is 15 amino acids. The J segment lost 2 bases and the V segment lost 2 bases, leaving 5 bases of the junction unmatched. Germline CDR1 and CDR2: SGDLS and YYNGEE.

V usage is TRBV5-5 and J usage is TRBJ2-7; tentative D call: TRBD1 (6 bases). The V and J ends lost 4 bases and 2 bases respectively, with 10 bases between them. This CDR3 contains 13 residues. From germline, CDR1 is SGHKS and CDR2 YYEKEE (reference sequence). The CDR3 is CASSRTDTYEQYF. Written as DNA, the CDR3 is TGTGCCAGCAGCCGGACAGATACCTACGAGCAGTACTTC.

The V gene is TRBV18, the J gene TRBJ2-1, with unresolved D. Germline V lookup: CDR1 KGHSH, CDR2 LQKENI. V lost 2 bases and J 0 bases, leaving 8 bases between the germline ends. This CDR3 is built from 15 residues. The CDR3 DNA sequence: TGTGCCAGCTCACCAGCGATGAGCTCCTACAATGAGCAGTTCTTC. Protein: CASSPAMSSYNEQFF. Together with reference TRBV18 and TRBJ2-1, the CDR3 gives the full variable domain: NAGVMQNPRHLVRRRGQEARLRCSPMKGHSHVYWYRQLPEEGLKFMVYLQKENIIDESGMPKERFSAEFPKEGPSILRIQQVVRGDSAAYFCASSPAMSSYNEQFFGPGTRLTVL.

The chain has TRBV4-3 and TRBJ1-1; 7 nucleotides line up with TRBD1. Germline V lookup: CDR1 LGHNA, CDR2 YSLEER. This CDR3 is built from 14 residues. Trimming at V came to 2 bases and at J to 11 bases, leaving 11 bases not matched to a gene. The chain's CDR3 is CASSQSGSGGKAFF. The CDR3 DNA sequence: TGCGCCAGCAGCCAATCCGGCTCAGGGGGGAAGGCTTTCTTT.